The 12 T cell receptor beta chains in this list originate from one sample, sequenced in a study of tumor-infiltrating lymphocytes in primary liver carcinoma. A primer matching the constant region was used to make TCR beta cDNA from approximately 500 ng of total RNA. Modified slightly, ARM-PCR produced TCR beta libraries over three nested multiplex PCR rounds. With TRBV1-TRBV30 forward primers and a C-beta reverse primer, the first two PCR rounds were run for 10 cycles each. TCRdb reanalysed the multiplex PCR reads using MiXCR and keeps one entry per CDR3 protein. Among about 190,000 distinct CDR3 sequences listed, over 80% were seen once. Total RNA and DNA came together from approximately 22-30 mg of bulk tissue without cell sorting. The sequencing input was tumor tissue from primary liver carcinoma. The receptors were gathered from a man aged 35-49 years with primary liver carcinoma and hepatitis B virus infection.

This clonotype came up many times. The chain uses TRBV5-4 and TRBJ2-5; the match to TRBD2 covers 10 bases. This CDR3 is built from 17 residues. The J segment lost 9 bases and the V segment lost 5 bases, leaving 19 bases of the junction unmatched. Per germline, CDR1 SGHNT and CDR2 YYREEE (reference sequence). This chain's CDR3 is CASSPTSGKTKGRPQYF. CDR3 sequence (DNA): TGTGCCAGCAGTCCCACTAGCGGGAAAACTAAAGGGAGACCCCAGTACTTC.

Points on this clonotype: An end of the junction does not agree with germline; a read error may underlie this. The chain couples TRBV4-2 to TRBJ2-5, with TRBD2 identical over 10 bases. In germline, CDR1 is LGHNA, CDR2 YNFKEQ. This CDR3 has 18 amino acids. The CDR3 is CASSQGLPSGRALETQYF. In nucleotides, the CDR3 is TGTGCCAGCAGTCAAGGCCTCCCCAGCGGGAGGGCCTTGGAGACCCAGTACTTC.

The V gene is TRBV6-6, the J gene TRBJ1-1; no clear D. The V gene's germline CDR1 is MNHNY and CDR2 SVGAGI (reference sequence). The CDR3 consists of 14 residues. Written as DNA, the CDR3 is TGTGCAGTGGAAGGCGTGTTTCAGAACACTGAAGCTTTCTTT. Translation gives CAVEGVFQNTEAFF.

This clonotype was seen a single time. The junction and the germline gene differ at one end; a read error may be behind it. The rearrangement links TRBV14 to TRBJ1-1; D call uncertain. The CDR3 sequence is 13 residues long. CDR1 and CDR2 (germline): SGHDN, FVKESK. CDR3 sequence reads: CASGQDWETEAFF. The CDR3 nucleotides are TGTGCCAGCGGCCAAGATTGGGAAACTGAAGCTTTCTTT.

A remark on this clonotype: A junction end diverges from the germline sequence, so it may reflect a read error. The chain couples TRBV12-3 or TRBV12-4 to TRBJ1-1; no clear D. The CDR3 length is 14 residues. DNA for the CDR3: TGTGCCAACAGTTTAGGGCTCATGAATACTGAAGCTTTCTTT. Its protein product is CANSLGLMNTEAFF.

CDR3 amino acids: CSVEVRGQNHLAKNIQYF. CDR3 DNA sequence: TGCAGCGTTGAGGTCAGAGGTCAAAACCATTTAGCCAAAAACATTCAGTACTTC. The gene calls are TRBV29-1 and TRBJ2-4, with D hard to call. Germline CDR1 SQVTM, CDR2 ANQGSEA. Trimming took 3 bases from V and 0 from J, leaving 21 bases between them. This CDR3 region has 18 residues.

There are many counts of this clonotype. The chain employs TRBV14 and TRBJ1-1, with a tentative D call TRBD1 (5 bases). The V end was cut by 0 bases, the J end by 10 bases, with 15 bases between. Germline V gene lookup returns CDR1 SGHDN and CDR2 FVKESK. This CDR3 comprises 14 residues. CDR3 loop: CASSQDQGPYPAFF. The CDR3 DNA reads TGTGCCAGCAGCCAAGATCAGGGCCCTTACCCAGCTTTCTTT.

As to this clonotype: Because the CDR3 is missing its conserved closing phenylalanine or tryptophan, this is likely a read error. It is unclear where the CDR3 begins or ends on the DNA, so no DNA is shown, and the CDR3 is as TCRdb lists it. The gene calls are TRBV29-1 and TRBJ1-1; the D call in the table, TRBD1, was not verified against the DNA. Germline lookup yields CDR1 SQVTM and CDR2 ANQGSEA. The CDR3 spans 15 amino acids, including both terminal residues. The CDR3 protein is CSGGQEGYQNTEALS.

This clonotype is a singleton in its sample. One end of the junction fails to match germline, which may point to a read error. The V gene is TRBV4-3, the J gene TRBJ2-6; the D gene is possibly TRBD1 (6 bases). The CDR3 extends over 15 amino acids. Per the germline V gene, CDR1 is LGHNA and CDR2 is YSLEER. The CDR3 DNA reads as TGCGCCAGTAGCCTGGGGACACCTGGGGCCAACATCCTGACTTTC. It is translated as CASSLGTPGANILTF.

Notes on this clonotype: The junction shows a germline mismatch at one end, possibly a read error. The chain recombines TRBV11-2 with TRBJ2-1; 11 nucleotides align to TRBD2. The CDR3 length is 15 residues. Germline CDR1 is SGHAT and CDR2 is FQNNGV. The chain's CDR3 is CASSSTSGSYYEQIF. In nucleotides, the CDR3 is TGTGCCAGCAGCAGCACTAGCGGGAGCTATTATGAGCAGATCTTC.

In the case of this clonotype: Germline is not matched at one junction end, which may reflect a read error. The rearrangement links TRBV11-2 to TRBJ2-1; D may be TRBD2 (5 bases). The length of the CDR3 is 14 residues. Germline-derived CDR1 and CDR2 are SGHAT and FQNNGV. The CDR3 DNA follows: TGTGTCAGCAGCTTGTCGGGATTCGACAATAAGCAGTTCTTC. It codes for CVSSLSGFDNKQFF.

This clonotype was seen only once. This chain uses TRBV4-1 with TRBJ1-2; TRBD1 aligns across 8 bases. The J segment lost 4 bases and the V segment lost 8 bases, leaving 15 bases of the junction unmatched. The CDR3 consists of 16 residues. Germline values: CDR1 MGHRA, CDR2 YSYEKL. CDR3 DNA sequence: TGCGCCAGCTCGCTATCCGGGACAGGCGATTGCTATGGCTACACCTTC. It is translated as CASSLSGTGDCYGYTF.